Listed here are 5 T cell receptor beta chains from one sample, sequenced in a study of T cell responses to AZD1222 COVID-19 vaccine. Libraries were prepared by immunoSEQ multiplex PCR; TCRdb keeps only in-frame clonotypes and omits some of them. The sample includes 150,000 or so clones, approximately 90% of them seen just once. Sequencing was performed on peripheral blood, taken on day 0 of AZD1222 vaccination. These receptors were collected from an adult in good health.

Only a few counts were recorded for this clone. The rearrangement links TRBV7-9 to TRBJ1-1, with D possibly TRBD1 on 5 matching bases. Germline values: CDR1 SEHNR, CDR2 FQNEAQ (reference sequence). V was pared by 5 bases and J by 0 bases, with 10 bases between. The CDR3 is 14 residues long. Written as DNA, the CDR3 is TGTGCCAGCAGCCCAGGGATAATGAACACTGAAGCTTTCTTT. Residues: CASSPGIMNTEAFF. Full variable domain (rest looked up from reference TRBV7-9 and TRBJ1-1): DTGVSQNPRHKITKRGQNVTFRCDPISEHNRLYWYRQTLGQGPEFLTYFQNEAQLEKSRLLSDRFSAERPKGSFSTLEIQRTEQGDSAMYLCASSPGIMNTEAFFGQGTRLTVV.

The genes are TRBV28 and TRBJ2-7, with 8 positions matching TRBD2. From germline, CDR1 is MDHEN and CDR2 SYDVKM. The CDR3 consists of 17 residues. Trimming at V came to 4 bases and at J to 7 bases, leaving 18 bases not matched to a gene. The CDR3 region has the DNA TGTGCCAGCAGTTCTCCCCTTCTAACGGGAGGGCCTGGAGAGCAGTACTTC. Its translation is CASSSPLLTGGPGEQYF.

Written as DNA, the CDR3 is TGTGCCAGCAGGGGACAGGGGGCGCAGGGAAACACCATATATTTT. As protein: CASRGQGAQGNTIYF. The chain links TRBV6-6 to TRBJ1-3, with 12 nucleotides matching TRBD1. This CDR3 is built from 15 residues. Germline V gene lookup returns CDR1 MNHNY and CDR2 SVGAGI (reference sequence). V dropped 6 bases and J dropped 4; count of bases not matched to a gene: 4.

The chain is built from TRBV9 and TRBJ1-4; no clear D gene. The CDR3 is 14 amino acids. Germline V gives CDR1 SGDLS, CDR2 YYNGEE. V gave up 0 bases and J gave up 0 bases, with 3 bases separating them. CDR3 bases: TGTGCCAGCAGCGTAGGTGCAACTAATGAAAAACTGTTTTTT. Translated: CASSVGATNEKLFF.

This sequence joins TRBV7-2 and TRBJ2-7, with 7 bases identical to TRBD1. The V segment lost 5 bases and the J segment 1 base; nucleotides outside the gene matches: 11. Germline CDR1 and CDR2: SGHTA and FQGNSA. The CDR3 is 16 residues long. The CDR3 protein is CASSPQTGVNSYEQYF. CDR3 coding DNA: TGTGCCAGCAGCCCTCAAACAGGGGTCAATTCCTACGAGCAGTACTTC.